The T cell receptor (beta chain) described here comes from a study of blood T cell repertoires in COVID-19. Study information: Spain, Italy and the United States supplied samples that represented acute and convalescent COVID-19. T cells, B-cell-depleted T cells, or PBMCs supplied cDNA or gDNA.

Trimming removed 6 bases at V and 0 bases at J, with 9 bases between. Germline-derived CDR1 and CDR2 are SGHAT and FQDESV (reference sequence). The length of the CDR3 is 14 residues. Original processing methods: How many nucleated cells were present was estimated from reference gene primer amplification. Produced via immunoSEQ multiplex PCR; TCRdb's table is partial and in-frame only. From that table come the V and J calls and clone size; the DNA was used to work out D and trimming. Among over 200,000 clones listed, about 90% were seen once. Sequenced: peripheral blood. The V gene is TRBV11-1, the J gene TRBJ1-3, with a possible D match to TRBD1 (5 bases). The TCR originated in a woman aged 55-70 years with acute or convalescent COVID-19. The CDR3 here is CASRPGSSGNTIYF. CDR3 in DNA: TGTGCCAGCAGACCAGGGTCCTCTGGAAACACCATATATTTT.